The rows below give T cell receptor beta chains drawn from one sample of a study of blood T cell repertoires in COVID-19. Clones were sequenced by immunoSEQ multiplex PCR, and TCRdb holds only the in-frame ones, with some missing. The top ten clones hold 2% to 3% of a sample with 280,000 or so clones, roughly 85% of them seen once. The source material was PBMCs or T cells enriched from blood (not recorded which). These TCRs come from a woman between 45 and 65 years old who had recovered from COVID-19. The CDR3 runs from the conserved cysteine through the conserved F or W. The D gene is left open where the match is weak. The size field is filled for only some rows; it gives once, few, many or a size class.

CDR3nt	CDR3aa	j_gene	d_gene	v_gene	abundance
TGTGCCTCCAATTCCGGAGCCCTCTATGGCTACACCTTC	CASNSGALYGYTF	TRBJ1-2	.	TRBV30	.
TGTGCCAGCAGAATATTAAGCGGGAGGAGATACAATGAGCAGTTCTTC	CASRILSGRRYNEQFF	TRBJ2-1	TRBD2	TRBV11-2	once
TGTGCCAGCAGCAGACACAGGGGGCCTAACACTGAAGCTTTCTTT	CASSRHRGPNTEAFF	TRBJ1-1	TRBD1	TRBV7-2	.
TGTGCCAGTAGTACAGGGGTGAGCTCCTATAATTCACCCCTCCACTTT	CASSTGVSSYNSPLHF	TRBJ1-6	.	TRBV19	.
TGTGCCAGCAGCCACAACCCCTCTAGCGGGGGGGCATTGGAGCAGTTCTTC	CASSHNPSSGGALEQFF	TRBJ2-1	TRBD2	TRBV3-1/TRBV3-2	.
TGTGCCAGCAGCGCCGACTCGGGGGTTGAAAAACTGTTTTTT	CASSADSGVEKLFF	TRBJ1-4	.	TRBV9	.
TGCGCCAGCAGCTTGGCCGAGGCAGGGGGCACTGAAGCTTTCTTT	CASSLAEAGGTEAFF	TRBJ1-1	TRBD1	TRBV5-1	.
TGTGCCTGGAGTTGGTCAATGAGTGAAGCTTTCTTT	CAWSWSMSEAFF	TRBJ1-1	.	TRBV30	few
TGTGCCAGCAGTGAAGCGCGGGGTAGGGACCTTATGTCACCCCTCCACTTT	CASSEARGRDLMSPLHF	TRBJ1-6	.	TRBV2	.
TGTGCCAGCTCACCCAAGGGCAGGGAATACGAGCAGTACTTC	CASSPKGREYEQYF	TRBJ2-7	.	TRBV18	.
TGTGCCAGCAGGGACCTAGCGGGAATCTACGAGCAGTACTTC	CASRDLAGIYEQYF	TRBJ2-7	TRBD2	TRBV6-6	.
TGTGCCACCAGCAGAGGCCTACCGGGACAGAACTTGAACACTGAAGCTTTCTTT	CATSRGLPGQNLNTEAFF	TRBJ1-1	TRBD1	TRBV15	.
TGTGCCAGCAGACGGGACAGTATTGACGGGGAGCTGTTTTTT	CASRRDSIDGELFF	TRBJ2-2	TRBD1	TRBV14	.
TGCAGTGCTAGTCAGCAAGAGACCCAGTACTTC	CSASQQETQYF	TRBJ2-5	.	TRBV20-1	.
TGTGCCAGCAGTGAAGTCAGCGGGCGGGAGCAGTACTTC	CASSEVSGREQYF	TRBJ2-7	.	TRBV6-1	.
TGCGCCCTGGACAGGGGGCATTCTGGGGCCAACGTCCTGACTTTC	CALDRGHSGANVLTF	TRBJ2-6	TRBD1	TRBV23-1	.
TGTGCCAGTTCAGAGAGTTTCAGGGGGCGATTCACTGAAGCTTTCTTT	CASSESFRGRFTEAFF	TRBJ1-1	TRBD1	TRBV19	once